This T cell receptor beta chain comes out of a study of response to subunit inactivated influenza vaccine. Study observations and caveats: After each seasonal influenza vaccination, few new T cells are recruited, the authors suggested.

V lost 4 bases and J lost 6; bases outside the gene matches: 10. CDR3 length: 16 amino acids. Germline assignment: CDR1 SEHNR and CDR2 FQNEAQ (reference sequence). Each CDR3 protein is one row after TCRdb ran MiXCR on the RT-PCR reads. In the table there are 650,000 to 700,000 distinct CDR3 sequences, roughly 14% of which are singletons. This clonotype was found many times. The antigen is undetermined. The rearrangement joins TRBV7-9 to TRBJ2-3; 10 bases fit TRBD2. The sequencing here drew on PBMCs from blood, taken about 12 days after vaccination. This TCR was recovered from a man in his fifties who received an inactivated influenza vaccine. The CDR3 loop reads CASSSMKRGGADTQYF. The DNA for the CDR3 is TGTGCCAGCAGCTCTATGAAGCGGGGGGGTGCTGATACGCAGTATTTT.